This passage covers 10 T cell receptor beta chains from one sample sequenced in a study of early T cells in non-severe SARS-CoV-2 infection. MiXCR, applied by TCRdb to the 5' RACE reads, yields one record per CDR3 protein. This sample has tens of thousands of distinct CDR3 sequences, with 9% to 9.5% found just once. Sequenced input: whole blood. Every receptor here comes from an adult who was a healthcare worker with PCR-confirmed SARS-CoV-2 infection or an uninfected control (not recorded which).

In this sample, this clonotype turned up many times. V gene TRBV9 combines with J gene TRBJ1-6; D is possibly TRBD1 (6 bases). CDR1 and CDR2 (germline): SGDLS, YYNGEE. The germline V and J ends were trimmed by 0 bases and 16 bases, with 17 bases remaining between them. The CDR3 extends over 14 amino acids. The CDR3 DNA follows: TGTGCCAGCAGCGTAGCTGCTCAGGGGAACCCGCTCCACTTT. Its protein product is CASSVAAQGNPLHF.

The table lists this clonotype with a few counts. The chain carries TRBV7-2 and TRBJ2-7; 7 positions match TRBD1. The CDR3 loop spans 14 amino acids. Germline V gene data show CDR1 as SGHTA and CDR2 as FQGNSA. The J segment lost 0 bases and the V segment lost 6 bases, leaving 5 bases of the junction unmatched. CDR3 sequence (DNA): TGTGCCAGCAGTCGACAGGGCAGCTCCTACGAGCAGTACTTC. Protein product: CASSRQGSSYEQYF.

This clonotype turned up a few times. The junction and the germline gene differ at one end; a read error may be behind it. The rearrangement links TRBV3-1 to TRBJ2-1, with TRBD2 as a possible D gene (6 bases). The CDR3 loop spans 16 amino acids. The V gene's germline CDR1 is LGHDT and CDR2 YNNKEL (reference sequence). The CDR3 loop reads CASGQDPGLTNNEQFF. The CDR3 bases are TGTGCCAGCGGCCAAGACCCGGGACTCACAAACAATGAGCAGTTCTTC.

At least ten counts were recorded for this clonotype. V gene TRBV20-1 combines with J gene TRBJ2-1; 12 bases map to TRBD1. This CDR3 has 14 residues. Trimming took 5 bases from V and 12 from J; bases not matched to a gene: 11. Per germline, CDR1 DFQATT and CDR2 SNEGSKA (reference sequence). CDR3 nucleotides: TGCAGTGCTCTAGAGGGACAGGGGGCCGGGGTGCAGTTCTTC. Protein sequence: CSALEGQGAGVQFF.

This clonotype was seen only once. Here the CDR3 DNA reads TGCAGTGCTCTTTTTTGGGGGATCGGAGAGACCCAGTACTTC. Translated, it gives CSALFWGIGETQYF. J is TRBJ2-5 and V is TRBV20-1; possibly TRBD1 or TRBD2 for D (5 bases each). Per the germline V gene, CDR1 is DFQATT and CDR2 is SNEGSKA (reference sequence). The V end was cut by 5 bases, the J end by 4 bases, with 17 bases between. The CDR3 extends over 14 amino acids.

The chain has TRBV12-5 and TRBJ2-1, with 9 bases fitting TRBD1. CDR1 LGHNT and CDR2 FRNRAP come from the germline V gene. V trimming: 4 bases; J trimming: 1 base; junction bases outside the gene matches: 5. The CDR3 covers 16 residues. The CDR3 nucleotides read TGTGCTAGTGGTTCGTACAGGGGGCTTTCCTACAATGAGCAGTTCTTC. Its protein product is CASGSYRGLSYNEQFF.

A few counts support this clonotype. This chain links TRBV5-1 with TRBJ2-7; D not resolved. Germline assignment: CDR1 SGHRS and CDR2 YFSETQ. V dropped 0 bases and J dropped 5 bases, with 6 bases sitting between them. The CDR3 length is 12 residues. CDR3 nucleotide sequence: TGCGCCAGCAGCTTGGCCGGACACGAGCAGTACTTC. Translated: CASSLAGHEQYF. Drawing the rest from reference TRBV5-1 and TRBJ2-7, the complete variable domain is KAGVTQTPRYLIKTRGQQVTLSCSPISGHRSVSWYQQTPGQGLQFLFEYFSETQRNKGNFPGRFSGRQFSNSRSEMNVSTLELGDSALYLCASSLAGHEQYFGPGTRLTVT.

This clonotype was seen ten or more times. The V and J genes are TRBV20-1 and TRBJ2-2; 7 bases map to TRBD2. Germline trimming cut 0 bases from V and 1 base from J; bases unmatched to any gene: 5. Germline CDR1 is DFQATT and CDR2 is SNEGSKA (reference sequence). The CDR3 is made up of 16 amino acids. As DNA, the CDR3 is TGCAGTGCTAGAGATACGGCTAGCGGGAACACCGGGGAGCTGTTTTTT. It yields the protein CSARDTASGNTGELFF.

This clonotype was counted ten times or more. This chain links TRBV4-2 with TRBJ1-5; D remains unclear. V was clipped by 5 bases and J by 2 bases, with 13 bases between them. CDR1 LGHNA and CDR2 YNFKEQ come from the germline V gene. The CDR3 consists of 15 residues. The CDR3 protein is CASSIEGARNQPQHF. DNA of the CDR3: TGTGCCAGCAGCATCGAGGGAGCGCGCAATCAGCCCCAGCATTTT.

This clonotype was observed many times. J is TRBJ1-5 and V is TRBV4-2; D gene ambiguous. The CDR3 extends over 14 amino acids. With 2 bases removed from V and 9 bases from J, the gap between germline ends came to 14 bases. Germline loops: CDR1 LGHNA, CDR2 YNFKEQ. CDR3 coding DNA: TGTGCCAGCAGCCAAATGACGGCGGTCGGGCCCCAGCATTTT. Protein: CASSQMTAVGPQHF.